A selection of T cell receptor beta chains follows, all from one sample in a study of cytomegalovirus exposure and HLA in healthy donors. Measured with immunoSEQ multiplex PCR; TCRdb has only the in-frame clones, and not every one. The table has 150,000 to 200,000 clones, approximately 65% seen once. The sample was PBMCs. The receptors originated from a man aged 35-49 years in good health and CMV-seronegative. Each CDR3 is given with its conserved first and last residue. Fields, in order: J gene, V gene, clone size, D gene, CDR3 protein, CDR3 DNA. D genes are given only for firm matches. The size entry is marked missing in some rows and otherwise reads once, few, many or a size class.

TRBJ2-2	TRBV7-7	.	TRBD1	CASSPNPRGLDGELFF	TGTGCCAGCAGCCCGAACCCGAGGGGGCTGGACGGGGAGCTGTTTTTT
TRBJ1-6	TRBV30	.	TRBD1	CAWSLRRDRFNSYNSPLHF	TGTGCCTGGAGTCTCCGTAGGGACAGGTTCAACTCCTATAATTCACCCCTCCACTTT
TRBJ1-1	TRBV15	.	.	CATSRESSSPWSTEAFF	TGTGCCACCAGCAGAGAGAGCTCCTCTCCCTGGAGCACTGAAGCTTTCTTT
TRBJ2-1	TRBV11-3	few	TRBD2	CASSSRGEPGVQFF	TGTGCCAGCAGCTCCCGGGGGGAGCCGGGCGTGCAGTTCTTC
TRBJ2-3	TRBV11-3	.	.	CASSSSTGSTDTQYF	TGTGCCAGCAGCTCTTCTACGGGAAGCACAGATACGCAGTATTTT
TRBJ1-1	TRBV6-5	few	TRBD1	CASQILTGGNTEAFF	TGTGCCAGCCAAATTCTGACAGGGGGAAACACTGAAGCTTTCTTT
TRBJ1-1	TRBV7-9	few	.	CASWTIGTEAFF	TGTGCCAGCTGGACAATCGGCACTGAAGCTTTCTTT
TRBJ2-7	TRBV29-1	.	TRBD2	CSVSGTSGYEQYF	TGCAGCGTCTCCGGGACTAGCGGATACGAGCAGTACTTC
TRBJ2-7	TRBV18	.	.	CASSPPGGGEQYF	TGTGCCAGCTCACCACCGGGAGGGGGCGAGCAGTACTTC
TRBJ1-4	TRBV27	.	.	CASGTYTETPNEKLFF	TGTGCCAGCGGAACATACACGGAGACTCCTAATGAAAAACTGTTTTTT
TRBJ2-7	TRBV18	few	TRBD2	CASSRSGSLSYEQYF	TGTGCCAGCTCCAGGAGCGGGAGCCTTTCCTACGAGCAGTACTTC
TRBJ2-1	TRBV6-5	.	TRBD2	CASSLAGLAGDEQFF	TGTGCCAGCAGTCTCGCAGGACTAGCGGGAGACGAGCAGTTCTTC
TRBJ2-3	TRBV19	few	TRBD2	CASSMIGAGVTDTQYF	TGTGCCAGTAGTATGATCGGGGCGGGGGTCACAGATACGCAGTATTTT
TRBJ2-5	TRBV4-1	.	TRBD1	CASSQDESRGRETQYF	TGCGCCAGCAGCCAAGATGAATCCAGGGGGCGGGAGACCCAGTACTTC
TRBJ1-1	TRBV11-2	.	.	CASSPGRGFMNTEAFF	TGTGCCAGCAGTCCTGGAAGGGGGTTCATGAACACTGAAGCTTTCTTT
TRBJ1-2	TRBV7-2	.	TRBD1	CASSQLGDRAYGYTF	TGTGCCAGCAGCCAACTGGGGGACAGGGCCTATGGCTACACCTTC
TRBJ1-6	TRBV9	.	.	CASSVATDRSPLHF	TGTGCCAGCAGCGTAGCGACAGACCGTTCACCCCTCCACTTT
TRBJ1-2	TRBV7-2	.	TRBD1	CASSSGQFYGYTF	TGTGCCAGCAGCTCGGGACAGTTTTATGGCTACACCTTC
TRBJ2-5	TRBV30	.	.	CAWSVSKETQYF	TGTGCCTGGAGTGTATCCAAAGAGACCCAGTACTTC
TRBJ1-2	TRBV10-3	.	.	CAISVEDNPNYGYTF	TGTGCCATCAGTGTAGAGGACAACCCTAACTATGGCTACACCTTC
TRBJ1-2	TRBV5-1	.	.	CASSLADSPHGYTF	TGCGCCAGCAGCTTGGCCGACAGTCCGCATGGCTACACCTTC
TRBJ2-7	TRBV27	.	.	CASSVGGEQYF	TGTGCCAGCAGTGTGGGGGGTGAGCAGTACTTC
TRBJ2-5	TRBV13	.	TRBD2	CASSFSGRVQETQYF	TGTGCCAGCAGCTTTAGCGGGAGGGTCCAAGAGACCCAGTACTTC
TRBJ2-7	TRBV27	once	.	CASSLPVFEQYF	TGTGCCAGCAGTTTACCAGTCTTCGAGCAGTACTTC
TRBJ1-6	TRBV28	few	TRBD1	CASRQRDRVVALHF	TGTGCCAGCAGACAGCGGGACAGGGTTGTGGCCCTCCACTTT
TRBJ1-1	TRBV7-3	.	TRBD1	CASSLFGDRWNTEAFF	TGTGCCAGCAGCTTATTTGGGGACAGGTGGAACACTGAAGCTTTCTTT
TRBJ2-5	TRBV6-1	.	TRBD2	CASSAGTSGVQKTQYF	TGTGCCAGCAGTGCCGGGACTAGCGGGGTCCAAAAGACCCAGTACTTC
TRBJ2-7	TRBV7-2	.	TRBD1	CASSWTGNAYEQYF	TGTGCCAGCAGCTGGACAGGGAACGCCTACGAGCAGTACTTC
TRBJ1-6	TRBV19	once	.	CASSILGSPLHF	TGTGCCAGTAGTATACTCGGTTCACCCCTCCACTTT
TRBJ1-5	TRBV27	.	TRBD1	CASSLGQGVGQPQHF	TGTGCCAGCAGTTTGGGGCAGGGGGTAGGTCAGCCCCAGCATTTT
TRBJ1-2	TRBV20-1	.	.	CSATGDYGYTF	TGCAGTGCTACAGGGGACTATGGCTACACCTTC
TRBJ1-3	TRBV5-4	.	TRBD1	CASSPSGTGRNGNTIYF	TGTGCCAGCAGCCCCTCCGGGACAGGGAGGAATGGAAACACCATATATTTT
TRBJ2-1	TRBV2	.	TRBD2	CASTPPGGGYNEQFF	TGTGCCAGCACCCCGCCGGGGGGAGGCTACAATGAGCAGTTCTTC
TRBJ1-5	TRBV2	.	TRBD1	CASSEEAGGYQPQHF	TGTGCCAGCAGTGAAGAGGCAGGGGGCTATCAGCCCCAGCATTTT
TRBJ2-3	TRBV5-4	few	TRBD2	CASSSGLAATDTQYF	TGTGCCAGCAGCTCGGGACTAGCGGCCACAGATACGCAGTATTTT
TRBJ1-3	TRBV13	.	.	CASSRDRLSGNTIYF	TGTGCCAGCAGCCGCGACAGGCTCTCTGGAAACACCATATATTTT
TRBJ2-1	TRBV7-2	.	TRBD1	CASSEQGNEQFF	TGTGCCAGCAGCGAACAGGGGAATGAGCAGTTCTTC
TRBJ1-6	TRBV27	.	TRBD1	CASSPRQGPYNSPLHF	TGTGCCAGCAGTCCTCGACAGGGCCCCTATAATTCACCCCTCCACTTT
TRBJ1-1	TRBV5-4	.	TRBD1	CASSSRTGREAFF	TGTGCCAGCAGCTCCCGGACAGGGCGTGAAGCTTTCTTT
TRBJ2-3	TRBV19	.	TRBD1	CASSTRDRVTDTQYF	TGTGCCAGTAGTACCCGGGACAGGGTCACAGATACGCAGTATTTT
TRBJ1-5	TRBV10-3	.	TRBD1	CAISTDRGANQPQHF	TGTGCCATCAGTACTGACAGGGGGGCTAATCAGCCCCAGCATTTT
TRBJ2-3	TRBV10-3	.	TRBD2	CATLAGGDTQYF	TGTGCCACCCTAGCGGGAGGAGATACGCAGTATTTT
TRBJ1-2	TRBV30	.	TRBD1	CAWGRQGFDYGYTF	TGTGCCTGGGGTAGACAGGGTTTTGACTATGGCTACACCTTC
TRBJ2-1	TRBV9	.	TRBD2	CASSAGLAGSTSYNEQFF	TGTGCCAGCAGCGCGGGACTAGCGGGAAGCACCTCCTACAATGAGCAGTTCTTC
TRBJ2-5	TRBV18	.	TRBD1	CASSPPGQGLETQYF	TGTGCCAGCTCACCACCGGGACAGGGGCTAGAGACCCAGTACTTC
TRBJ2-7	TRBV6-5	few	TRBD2	CASSSGLSNEQYF	TGTGCCAGCAGTTCGGGACTATCAAACGAGCAGTACTTC
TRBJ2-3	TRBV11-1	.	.	CASSLPVLTDTQYF	TGTGCCAGCAGCTTACCCGTGTTGACAGATACGCAGTATTTT
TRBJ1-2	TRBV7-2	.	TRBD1	CASRQGVIYGYTF	TGTGCCAGCAGACAGGGGGTTATCTATGGCTACACCTTC
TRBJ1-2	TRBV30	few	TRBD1	CAWSVTGQGGYTF	TGTGCCTGGAGTGTGACAGGGCAAGGTGGCTACACCTTC
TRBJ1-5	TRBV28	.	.	CATLRGGGGGQPQHF	TGTGCCACCCTGCGGGGGGGAGGGGGAGGTCAGCCCCAGCATTTT
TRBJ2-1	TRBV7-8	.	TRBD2	CASSLVLSGTDNEQFF	TGTGCCAGCAGCTTAGTTCTAAGCGGGACTGACAATGAGCAGTTCTTC
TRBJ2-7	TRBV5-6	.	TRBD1	CASSYGQGPYEQYF	TGTGCCAGCAGTTACGGACAGGGGCCTTACGAGCAGTACTTC
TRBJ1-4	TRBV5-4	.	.	CASSSQGATNEKLFF	TGTGCCAGCAGCTCACAGGGAGCAACTAATGAAAAACTGTTTTTT
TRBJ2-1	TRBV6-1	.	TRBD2	CASSELGSGRARTNEQFF	TGTGCCAGCAGTGAACTTGGTAGCGGGAGGGCCAGGACCAATGAGCAGTTCTTC
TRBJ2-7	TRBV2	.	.	CASSEDGGYEQYF	TGTGCCAGCAGTGAAGATGGGGGGTACGAGCAGTACTTC
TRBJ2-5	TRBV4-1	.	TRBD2	CASSPGLAGGETQYF	TGCGCCAGCAGCCCGGGACTAGCGGGAGGAGAGACCCAGTACTTC
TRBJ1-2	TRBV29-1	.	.	CSVKYRDGGYTF	TGCAGCGTTAAGTACAGGGATGGTGGCTACACCTTC
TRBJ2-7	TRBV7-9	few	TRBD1	CASSRHNGQGEEQYF	TGTGCCAGCAGCAGACATAATGGACAGGGAGAAGAGCAGTACTTC
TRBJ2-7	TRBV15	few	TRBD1	CATSSQQGPSYEQYF	TGTGCCACCAGCAGCCAACAGGGGCCCTCCTACGAGCAGTACTTC
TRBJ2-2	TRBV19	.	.	CASRIEHMNTGELFF	TGTGCCAGTAGGATAGAACATATGAACACCGGGGAGCTGTTTTTT